This T cell receptor beta chain was recovered during a study of CD8 T cells in ankylosing spondylitis. Notes on the study in general: Made up of 7 to 9 highly homologous variants, a TCR beta motif appeared characteristic of ankylosing spondylitis blood. Clones tied to disease were said to be significantly enriched in matched ankylosing spondylitis synovial fluid. Within peripheral blood, clones linked to disease were CD8+ and relatively rare. In the blood and synovial fluid of reactive arthritis, some motif variants had been previously reported.

TCRdb used MiXCR to reprocess the 5' RACE reads, holding one entry per CDR3 protein. The table shows about 210,000 distinct CDR3 sequences, with about 7.3% occurring only once. This clonotype came up a few times. The antigen remains undetermined. This sequence originates from a male donor with ankylosing spondylitis. The sequenced material came from blood, either unsorted or a sorted T cell fraction (not recorded which).

The CDR3 region is CASSFSSGGHRETQYF. The CDR3 DNA follows: TGTGCCAGCAGCTTCTCTAGCGGGGGTCATCGAGAGACCCAGTACTTC. This chain connects TRBV13 to TRBJ2-5; 10 bases align to TRBD2. V lost 3 bases, J lost 4 bases, and 8 bases stayed unmatched. Germline loops: CDR1 PRHDT, CDR2 FYEKMQ (reference sequence). This CDR3 contains 16 residues.